The 26 T cell receptor beta chains in this list originate from one sample, sequenced in a study of cytomegalovirus exposure and HLA in healthy donors. The PCR had 60 Vbeta and 13 Jbeta primers. Method: immunoSEQ multiplex PCR; TCRdb's copy keeps in-frame clones and lacks some. Of more than 95,000 clones in the sample, 17% were seen once. Material: PBMCs. The receptors were gathered from a female donor in good health and CMV-seropositive.

The V and J genes are TRBV5-1 and TRBJ1-1; the match to TRBD1 covers 7 bases. The CDR3 loop spans 13 amino acids. Germline-derived CDR1 and CDR2 are SGHRS and YFSETQ. Trimming at V came to 0 bases and at J to 7 bases, leaving 3 bases not matched to a gene. CDR3 nucleotide sequence: TGCGCCAGCAGCTTGGCCAGACAGGGTGAAGCTTTCTTT. Protein product: CASSLARQGEAFF.

The chain carries TRBV6-5 and TRBJ1-1, with unresolved D. Germline assignment: CDR1 MNHEY and CDR2 SVGAGI. The CDR3 runs 13 residues. V lost 4 bases to trimming and J lost 5 bases, with 11 bases between them. CDR3: CASSLGRRTEAFF. CDR3 DNA sequence: TGTGCCAGCAGTTTAGGGAGGAGGACTGAAGCTTTCTTT.

This clone was detected only a few times. The rearrangement links TRBV7-9 to TRBJ1-6; tentative D call: TRBD1 (6 bases). The ends were cut back, 1 base at V and 0 bases at J, with 16 bases in the middle. Looked up from germline, CDR1 is SEHNR and CDR2 is FQNEAQ (reference sequence). The CDR3 covers 19 residues. CDR3 amino acids: CASSLEGGGPSSYNSPLHF. DNA for the CDR3: TGTGCCAGCAGCTTAGAAGGGGGGGGTCCAAGCTCCTATAATTCACCCCTCCACTTT.

The rearrangement uses TRBV12-5 and TRBJ1-1; 9 positions match TRBD1. The germline V gene has CDR1 LGHNT and CDR2 FRNRAP. This CDR3 comprises 15 residues. With V trimmed by 3 bases and J by 4 bases, 6 bases remained unmatched. The CDR3: CASGFRDRVRTEAFF. Here the CDR3 DNA reads TGTGCTAGTGGTTTTCGGGACAGGGTTCGCACTGAAGCTTTCTTT.

This chain joins TRBV4-3 and TRBJ2-1, with 10 bases that match TRBD2. J was trimmed by 7 bases and V by 2 bases; bases with no gene match: 8. This CDR3 has 16 amino acids. CDR1 and CDR2 from the germline V gene are LGHNA and YSLEER. CDR3 DNA: TGCGCCAGCAGCCAACCCGCTAGCGGGGGTATAAATGAGCAGTTCTTC. Translation: CASSQPASGGINEQFF.

The chain links TRBV5-1 to TRBJ2-2; 8 bases are a match to TRBD1. Losses at the gene ends were 3 bases for V and 6 bases for J; bases not matched to a gene: 10. The germline gives CDR1 SGHRS, CDR2 YFSETQ. The CDR3 is 16 amino acids. This CDR3 is CASSSTLQTGAGELFF. The CDR3, as DNA: TGCGCCAGCAGCTCAACCCTCCAGACAGGGGCCGGGGAGCTGTTTTTT. Full variable domain (outside the CDR3, taken from reference TRBV5-1 and TRBJ2-2): KAGVTQTPRYLIKTRGQQVTLSCSPISGHRSVSWYQQTPGQGLQFLFEYFSETQRNKGNFPGRFSGRQFSNSRSEMNVSTLELGDSALYLCASSSTLQTGAGELFFGEGSRLTVL.

This chain connects TRBV28 to TRBJ2-7; weak D call: TRBD1 (6 bases). CDR3 length: 14 amino acids. From germline, CDR1 is MDHEN and CDR2 SYDVKM. Trimming took 1 base from V and 2 from J, leaving 9 bases between them. CDR3 region: CASSLLQGTYEQYF. The CDR3 DNA follows: TGTGCCAGCAGTTTATTGCAGGGGACCTACGAGCAGTACTTC.

This clone was picked up a small number of times. The J gene is TRBJ2-5, the V gene TRBV7-9; TRBD2 matches 7 bases. The germline V gene encodes CDR1 SEHNR and CDR2 FQNEAQ (reference sequence). The CDR3 loop spans 15 amino acids. V was pared by 5 bases and J by 1 base, with 7 bases of the junction left unmatched. The CDR3 loop reads CASSPRTRLQETQYF. CDR3 sequence (DNA): TGTGCCAGCAGCCCAAGGACTAGACTCCAAGAGACCCAGTACTTC.

J is TRBJ1-1 and V is TRBV19, with D unresolved. The germline CDR1 and CDR2 sequences are LNHDA and SQIVND (reference sequence). CDR3 length: 15 residues. The germline V and J ends were trimmed by 1 base and 1 base, with 10 bases remaining between them. For the CDR3, the DNA is TGTGCCAGTAGTATAGCCTTGGACTCGAACACTGAAGCTTTCTTT. This gives the protein CASSIALDSNTEAFF.

The V gene is TRBV28, the J gene TRBJ2-1, with TRBD1 identical over 8 bases. Per germline, CDR1 MDHEN and CDR2 SYDVKM. The CDR3 length is 16 residues. The V and J ends lost 4 bases and 1 base, in that order; junction bases with no gene match: 6. This chain's CDR3 is CASSSWTGRSYNEQFF. In DNA form, the CDR3 reads TGTGCCAGCAGTTCCTGGACAGGGAGGTCCTACAATGAGCAGTTCTTC.

The V and J genes are TRBV15 and TRBJ2-7; TRBD2 agrees at 7 bases. Germline trimming cut 1 base from V and 0 bases from J; bases unmatched to any gene: 6. This CDR3 spans 16 amino acids. Germline V gives CDR1 LNHNV, CDR2 YYDKDF (reference sequence). The CDR3 DNA reads TGTGCCACCAGCAGAGGTGCTAGCGGAAGCTCCTACGAGCAGTACTTC. Protein product: CATSRGASGSSYEQYF. Full variable domain (rest looked up from reference TRBV15 and TRBJ2-7): DAMVIQNPRYQVTQFGKPVTLSCSQTLNHNVMYWYQQKSSQAPKLLFHYYDKDFNNEADTPDNFQSRRPNTSFCFLDIRSPGLGDTAMYLCATSRGASGSSYEQYFGPGTRLTVT.

This clone was picked up a small number of times. The V and J genes are TRBV28 and TRBJ2-7; D unresolved. Germline V CDR1 and CDR2: MDHEN, SYDVKM. V lost 2 bases, J lost 5 bases, and 16 bases lay in between. The CDR3 consists of 15 residues. The CDR3 is CASSLGLLSQDEQYF. The CDR3 DNA reads as TGTGCCAGCAGTTTAGGTCTATTATCGCAGGACGAGCAGTACTTC.

There are a few counts of this clone. The chain recombines TRBV5-1 with TRBJ2-5; no clear D gene. The V gene's germline CDR1 is SGHRS and CDR2 YFSETQ. The CDR3 is made up of 14 amino acids. Trimming shortened V by 2 bases and J by 5 bases, and 13 bases separated the two germline ends. The CDR3 region has the DNA TGCGCCAGCAGCTTCGGCCCCAACGGGGAGACCCAGTACTTC. Encoded protein: CASSFGPNGETQYF.

The chain links TRBV7-9 to TRBJ2-1; 12 bases are shared with TRBD2. V gave up 5 bases and J gave up 3 bases; unmatched junction bases: 5. In germline, CDR1 is SEHNR, CDR2 FQNEAQ (reference sequence). The CDR3 length is 16 residues. The CDR3 loop reads CASSPRTSGNYNEQFF. The CDR3 DNA reads TGTGCCAGCAGCCCCCGGACTAGCGGGAACTACAATGAGCAGTTCTTC.

The chain employs TRBV10-3 and TRBJ1-5; a possible D gene is TRBD1 (6 bases). Germline lookup yields CDR1 ENHRY and CDR2 SYGVKD. The V gene lost 4 bases and the J gene lost 4 bases, with 11 bases spanning the gap. This CDR3 contains 14 residues. The DNA for the CDR3 is TGTGCCATCAGTGGGACAACAGGGAATCAGCCCCAGCATTTT. Protein: CAISGTTGNQPQHF.

The rearrangement links TRBV5-1 to TRBJ1-2; 7 bases match TRBD1. CDR1 and CDR2 (germline): SGHRS, YFSETQ. The J segment lost 2 bases and the V segment lost 4 bases, leaving 8 bases of the junction unmatched. The CDR3 totals 15 residues. Here the CDR3 reads CASSTGQSLNYGYTF. CDR3 DNA sequence: TGCGCCAGCAGCACGGGACAGAGTTTGAACTATGGCTACACCTTC.

The chain has TRBV6-6 and TRBJ2-3, with 8 bases fitting TRBD1. The CDR3 contains 16 residues. Trimming removed 0 bases from V and 2 bases from J; junction bases left unmatched: 4. CDR1 and CDR2 (germline): MNHNY, SVGAGI (reference sequence). CDR3 nucleotides: TGTGCCAGCAGTTACTCGACAGGGGCTTACACAGATACGCAGTATTTT. Translated: CASSYSTGAYTDTQYF.

The rearrangement uses TRBV5-1 and TRBJ2-7, with D tentatively TRBD1 (6 bases). The V end lost 0 bases, the J end lost 2 bases, and 9 bases lay between the germline ends. This CDR3 has 14 amino acids. Germline CDR1 SGHRS, CDR2 YFSETQ. The CDR3 is CASSLVGQTYEQYF. The CDR3 nucleotides are TGCGCCAGCAGCTTGGTTGGACAGACCTACGAGCAGTACTTC. The variable domain in full, with the rest retrieved from reference TRBV5-1 and TRBJ2-7, is KAGVTQTPRYLIKTRGQQVTLSCSPISGHRSVSWYQQTPGQGLQFLFEYFSETQRNKGNFPGRFSGRQFSNSRSEMNVSTLELGDSALYLCASSLVGQTYEQYFGPGTRLTVT.

Concerning this clone itself: One end of the junction is discordant with germline, which a read error may explain. In the same sample, other DNA sequences code for this CDR3. The rearrangement uses TRBV7-9 and TRBJ2-5, with D possibly being TRBD2 (6 bases). Germline CDR1 and CDR2: SEHNR and FQNEAQ (reference sequence). The CDR3 totals 17 residues. This CDR3 reads CASSLGSSPAGRETQYF. As DNA, the CDR3 is TGCGCCAGCAGCTTAGGTTCTAGTCCGGCGGGGAGAGAGACCCAGTACTTC.

The rearrangement links TRBV7-6 to TRBJ2-3; D remains unclear. The CDR3 has 15 amino acids. The germline CDR1 and CDR2 sequences are SGHVS and FNYEAQ. The germline V and J ends were trimmed by 2 bases and 0 bases, with 9 bases remaining between them. The CDR3 protein is CASSLIMSSTDTQYF. In DNA form, the CDR3 reads TGTGCCAGCAGCTTAATAATGTCTAGCACAGATACGCAGTATTTT. Full variable domain (missing parts from reference TRBV7-6 and TRBJ2-3): GAGVSQSPRYKVTKRGQDVALRCDPISGHVSLYWYRQALGQGPEFLTYFNYEAQQDKSGLPNDRFSAERPEGSISTLTIQRTEQRDSAMYRCASSLIMSSTDTQYFGPGTRLTVL.

This clone was detected a few times. The CDR3, as DNA: TGCGCCAGCAGCCAACTCATGGGAGGTGGGGGCTACACCTTC. This encodes CASSQLMGGGGYTF. V and J are TRBV4-1 and TRBJ1-2; the D is unclear. The length of the CDR3 is 14 residues. The germline V and J ends were trimmed by 2 bases and 8 bases, with 15 bases remaining between them. The germline CDR1 and CDR2 sequences are MGHRA and YSYEKL.

This clone was detected a few times. V and J are TRBV27 and TRBJ2-6; 10 positions agree with TRBD2. After removal of 7 bases from V and 0 bases from J, the junction contained 6 bases not matched to a gene. The germline V gene has CDR1 MNHEY and CDR2 SMNVEV (reference sequence). The CDR3 consists of 17 residues. CDR3: CASKRTSGVSGANVLTF. In DNA, the CDR3 is TGTGCCAGCAAAAGAACTAGCGGGGTCTCTGGGGCCAACGTCCTGACTTTC.

The chain combines TRBV10-3 with TRBJ2-2, with TRBD1 identical over 7 bases. The CDR3 contains 16 residues. Germline assignment: CDR1 ENHRY and CDR2 SYGVKD. The V and J ends lost 2 bases and 0 bases, in that order; junction bases with no gene match: 3. The CDR3 nucleotides read TGTGCCATCAGTGAGCAGGGGGTGGCGAACACCGGGGAGCTGTTTTTT. Residues: CAISEQGVANTGELFF.

About this clone itself: No conserved phenylalanine or tryptophan ends this CDR3, so it is likely a read error. The chain joins TRBV6-4 to TRBJ2-3; TRBD1 might be the D (6 bases). V lost 0 bases, J lost 2 bases, and 12 bases lay in between. The V gene's germline CDR1 is MRHNA and CDR2 SNTAGT. This CDR3 has 16 residues. CDR3 coding DNA: TGTGCCAGCAGTGACTCACTAGGGGGAGACACAGATACGCAGTATGTT. Translation: CASSDSLGGDTDTQYV.

The chain couples TRBV28 to TRBJ1-2, with TRBD1 matching over 7 bases. The CDR3 has 14 residues. Germline CDR1 and CDR2: MDHEN and SYDVKM. J was trimmed by 4 bases and V by 4 bases; bases with no gene match: 6. The CDR3 bases are TGTGCCAGCAGTTCGCCGGGACAGAGCTATGGCTACACCTTC. Translation: CASSSPGQSYGYTF.

This clone was seen more than once but under ten times. V gene TRBV27 combines with J gene TRBJ2-7; TRBD2 matches at 7 bases. V lost 6 bases, J lost 6 bases, and 8 bases stayed unmatched. Germline lookup yields CDR1 MNHEY and CDR2 SMNVEV (reference sequence). The CDR3 totals 13 residues. The CDR3 DNA reads TGTGCCAGCAGCCAAACTAGCGTGGGCGAGCAGTACTTC. Protein: CASSQTSVGEQYF.